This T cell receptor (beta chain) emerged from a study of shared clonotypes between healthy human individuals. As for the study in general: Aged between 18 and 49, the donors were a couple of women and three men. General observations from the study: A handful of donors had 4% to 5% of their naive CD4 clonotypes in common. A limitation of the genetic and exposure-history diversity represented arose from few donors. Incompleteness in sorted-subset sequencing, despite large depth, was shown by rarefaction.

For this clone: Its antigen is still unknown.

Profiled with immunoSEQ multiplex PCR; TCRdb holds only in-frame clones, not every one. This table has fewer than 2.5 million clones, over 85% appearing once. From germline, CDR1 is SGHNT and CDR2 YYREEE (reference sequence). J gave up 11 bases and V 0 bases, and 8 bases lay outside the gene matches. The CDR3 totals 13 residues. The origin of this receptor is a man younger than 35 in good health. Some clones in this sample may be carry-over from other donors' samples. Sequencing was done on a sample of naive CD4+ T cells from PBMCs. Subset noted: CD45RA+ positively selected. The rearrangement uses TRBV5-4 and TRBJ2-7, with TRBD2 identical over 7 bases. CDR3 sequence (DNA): TGTGCCAGCAGCTTGGGGGGAGGGGCCGGAAAGTACTTC. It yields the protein CASSLGGGAGKYF.